Shown below are 32 T cell receptor beta chains from a single sample sequenced in a study of T-cell memory formation after mild COVID-19. In TCRdb, the 5' RACE reads were re-called with MiXCR into one record per CDR3 protein. This table holds over 400,000 distinct CDR3 sequences, 20% to 30% found once. Sample: PBMCs or a T cell subset sorted from them (not recorded which). These receptors originate from an adult woman who had mild COVID-19 (a few samples of this study predate the infection). Cell type and time point are not known.

The chain has TRBV20-1 and TRBJ2-7; 12 nucleotides line up with TRBD2. The CDR3 is 15 residues long. Trimming removed 1 base from V and 4 bases from J; junction bases left unmatched: 5. Germline V gene sequence: CDR1 DFQATT, CDR2 SNEGSKA (reference sequence). The DNA of the CDR3 is TGCAGTGCTAGAGCTAGCGGGGGGGCCCGGTACGAGCAGTACTTC. It specifies CSARASGGARYEQYF.

This clonotype was found a few times. The chain couples TRBV7-9 to TRBJ1-4; TRBD1 aligns across 8 bases. The junction had 7 bases not matched to a gene; V was cut back by 4 bases and J by 3 bases. The CDR3 runs to 16 residues. Germline-derived CDR1 and CDR2 are SEHNR and FQNEAQ (reference sequence). CDR3 in DNA: TGTGCCAGCAGCTCAGGACAGGGCCCCTCTAATGAAAAACTGTTTTTT. Translating it yields CASSSGQGPSNEKLFF. Based on the CDR3 plus reference TRBV7-9 and TRBJ1-4, the full variable domain is DTGVSQNPRHKITKRGQNVTFRCDPISEHNRLYWYRQTLGQGPEFLTYFQNEAQLEKSRLLSDRFSAERPKGSFSTLEIQRTEQGDSAMYLCASSSGQGPSNEKLFFGSGTQLSVL.

This chain connects TRBV7-8 to TRBJ2-1, with TRBD2 matching over 16 bases. From germline, CDR1 is SGHVS and CDR2 FQNEAQ. The CDR3 loop spans 20 amino acids. Trimming cost V 7 bases and J 0 bases; bases outside gene matches: 12. The CDR3 reads CASIKTTGTSGRGSYNEQFF. CDR3 DNA: TGTGCCAGCATCAAGACCACCGGGACTAGCGGGAGGGGCTCCTACAATGAGCAGTTCTTC.

The chain links TRBV5-1 to TRBJ2-7; TRBD1 matches at 12 bases. The CDR3 is 15 residues long. The germline CDR1 and CDR2 sequences are SGHRS and YFSETQ. V dropped 4 bases and J dropped 4; count of bases not matched to a gene: 6. The CDR3 region is CASSAGTGGEYEQYF. As DNA, the CDR3 is TGCGCCAGCAGCGCCGGGACAGGGGGCGAATACGAGCAGTACTTC.

A few counts support this clonotype. This rearrangement joins TRBV9 to TRBJ2-1, with D perhaps TRBD2 (6 bases). The CDR3 runs 13 residues. Trimming pared 1 base from V and 10 bases from J, leaving 12 bases between. The germline V gene encodes CDR1 SGDLS and CDR2 YYNGEE. The CDR3 bases are TGTGCCAGCAGCGTAATGGCGGAGGGAGAGCAGTTCTTC. Translation: CASSVMAEGEQFF.

The J gene is TRBJ1-2, the V gene TRBV12-3 or TRBV12-4; 11 nucleotides line up with TRBD1. The CDR3 loop spans 16 amino acids. Trimming cost V 1 base and J 4 bases; bases outside gene matches: 5. The CDR3 nucleotides read TGTGCCAGCAGTTTAGTGCCGGGACAGGGGGTCTATGGCTACACCTTC. Residues: CASSLVPGQGVYGYTF.

The J gene is TRBJ2-7, the V gene TRBV9, with TRBD1 matching over 12 bases. Germline V gene lookup returns CDR1 SGDLS and CDR2 YYNGEE. V was clipped by 4 bases and J by 6 bases; unmatched bases: 5. The CDR3 runs to 14 residues. CDR3 region: CASSTGTGGVEQYF. CDR3 DNA: TGTGCCAGCAGCACCGGGACAGGGGGCGTCGAGCAGTACTTC. The variable domain in full, with the rest retrieved from reference TRBV9 and TRBJ2-7, is DSGVTQTPKHLITATGQRVTLRCSPRSGDLSVYWYQQSLDQGLQFLIQYYNGEERAKGNILERFSAQQFPDLHSELNLSSLELGDSALYFCASSTGTGGVEQYFGPGTRLTVT.

This clonotype was counted between two and nine times. This rearrangement joins TRBV24-1 to TRBJ2-5, with 9 bases identical to TRBD1. Germline V gene data show CDR1 as KGHDR and CDR2 as SFDVKD. The junction had 9 bases not matched to a gene; V was cut back by 3 bases and J by 5 bases. This CDR3 region has 16 residues. The CDR3 DNA is TGTGCCACCAGTGATCGAACCGGGACAGGGAGGGAGACCCAGTACTTC. This translates into CATSDRTGTGRETQYF.

This chain uses TRBV12-3 or TRBV12-4 with TRBJ2-5, with TRBD1 matching over 8 bases. Unmatched junction bases numbered 5, after V lost 7 bases and J lost 1 base. The CDR3 totals 14 residues. CDR3 sequence (DNA): TGTGCCAGCACCCAAGGACAGGGCCAAGAGACCCAGTACTTC. Amino acid sequence: CASTQGQGQETQYF.

This sequence joins TRBV12-3 or TRBV12-4 and TRBJ1-5; D is possibly TRBD1 (6 bases). The CDR3 runs to 13 residues. The V end lost 5 bases, the J end lost 3 bases, and 8 bases lay between the germline ends. The CDR3 sequence is CASSPGDNQPQHF. CDR3 DNA sequence: TGTGCCAGCAGTCCAGGGGACAATCAGCCCCAGCATTTT.

The chain employs TRBV7-2 and TRBJ1-1; 9 bases align to TRBD1. The germline V gene encodes CDR1 SGHTA and CDR2 FQGNSA. This CDR3 has 15 residues. With 4 bases clipped from V and 11 bases from J, the junction kept 14 bases outside the gene matches. The CDR3 loop is CASSYSTGGGGLAFF. The DNA for the CDR3 is TGTGCCAGCAGCTACTCGACAGGGGGTGGGGGATTGGCTTTCTTT. Complete variable domain (other parts from reference TRBV7-2 and TRBJ1-1): GAGVSQSPSNKVTEKGKDVELRCDPISGHTALYWYRQSLGQGLEFLIYFQGNSAPDKSGLPSDRFSAERTGGSVSTLTIQRTQQEDSAVYLCASSYSTGGGGLAFFGQGTRLTVV.

The chain has TRBV5-1 and TRBJ2-5; D assignment may be TRBD1 or TRBD2 (5 bases each). CDR3 length: 17 amino acids. The germline V and J ends were trimmed by 4 bases and 1 base, with 20 bases remaining between them. The germline CDR1 and CDR2 sequences are SGHRS and YFSETQ. CDR3 coding DNA: TGCGCCAGCAGCCAGGGTGGGGGTTCTGGCGGCCAAGAGACCCAGTACTTC. Translated, it gives CASSQGGGSGGQETQYF.

The genes are TRBV19 and TRBJ2-7, with a tentative D call TRBD2 (5 bases). Germline-derived CDR1 and CDR2 are LNHDA and SQIVND (reference sequence). This CDR3 region has 13 residues. The germline V and J ends were trimmed by 3 bases and 7 bases, with 13 bases remaining between them. DNA for the CDR3: TGTGCCAGTAGTATCCACGAAGCGGCAGAGCAGTACTTC. Translated: CASSIHEAAEQYF.

This clonotype has just a few counts. The rearrangement uses TRBV10-3 and TRBJ1-5; D is unresolved. V was shortened by 2 bases and J by 3 bases, with 8 bases between the two germline ends. The germline V gene encodes CDR1 ENHRY and CDR2 SYGVKD. This CDR3 is 14 amino acids long. The CDR3 DNA reads as TGTGCCATCAGTGAGGCAGGCGACAATCAGCCCCAGCATTTT. This sequence encodes CAISEAGDNQPQHF.

This clonotype was seen only a few times. The CDR3, as DNA: TGTGCCAGCAGCGGAACGGACGGGCCGATCTATGGCTACACCTTC. Amino acids: CASSGTDGPIYGYTF. J is TRBJ1-2 and V is TRBV9; D is unresolved. Trimming removed 3 bases at V and 4 bases at J, with 16 bases between. CDR1 is SGDLS and CDR2 is YYNGEE in the germline V gene. The CDR3 spans 15 residues.

CDR3 DNA: TGTGCCAGTCTCCAGAGATACCTATCCTCCTCTGGGGCCAACGTCCTGACTTTC. Protein product: CASLQRYLSSSGANVLTF. The chain joins TRBV19 to TRBJ2-6; D remains unclear. V was trimmed by 8 bases and J by 0 bases, leaving 20 bases between them. The CDR3 loop spans 18 amino acids. Germline lookup yields CDR1 LNHDA and CDR2 SQIVND (reference sequence). Supplemented by reference TRBV19 and TRBJ2-6, the full variable domain reads DGGITQSPKYLFRKEGQNVTLSCEQNLNHDAMYWYRQDPGQGLRLIYYSQIVNDFQKGDIAEGYSVSREKKESFPLTVTSAQKNPTAFYLCASLQRYLSSSGANVLTFGAGSRLTVL.

This clonotype was observed a handful of times. The V call is TRBV7-9, the J call TRBJ2-7, with D possibly being TRBD1 (6 bases). V was shortened by 5 bases and J by 6 bases, with 23 bases between the two germline ends. The germline CDR1 and CDR2 sequences are SEHNR and FQNEAQ (reference sequence). CDR3 length: 16 residues. CDR3: CASSEGEATTGREQYF. The DNA for the CDR3 is TGTGCCAGCAGCGAGGGCGAGGCGACAACAGGGCGCGAGCAGTACTTC.

This clonotype was picked up one time. The V and J genes are TRBV15 and TRBJ1-2; maybe TRBD1 (5 bases). V shed 5 bases and J shed 7 bases, with 14 bases lying between them. Germline assignment: CDR1 LNHNV and CDR2 YYDKDF (reference sequence). CDR3 length: 13 residues. The CDR3 nucleotides read TGTGCCACCAGCGGACGGACAAGCGGTGGCTACACCTTC. Its translation is CATSGRTSGGYTF.

This clonotype was counted a few times. This chain uses TRBV12-3 or TRBV12-4 with TRBJ2-3; tentatively, D is TRBD1 or TRBD2 (6 bases each). The CDR3 has 16 residues. Trimming pared 6 bases from V and 1 base from J, leaving 17 bases between. For the CDR3, the DNA is TGTGCCAGCAGCCCCGAGCCCGGGGGCCGCACAGATACGCAGTATTTT. It encodes CASSPEPGGRTDTQYF.

The table lists this clonotype with a few counts. This chain joins TRBV4-1 and TRBJ2-2, with a tentative D call TRBD2 (6 bases). The CDR3 covers 14 residues. The V gene's germline CDR1 is MGHRA and CDR2 YSYEKL. Trimming shortened V by 5 bases and J by 4 bases, and 11 bases separated the two germline ends. CDR3 bases: TGCGCCAGCAGCAAGACTAGGGGCACCGGGGAGCTGTTTTTT. Translating gives CASSKTRGTGELFF.

This chain joins TRBV7-3 and TRBJ2-3; D not resolved. The CDR3 contains 16 residues. From germline, CDR1 is SGHTA and CDR2 FQGTGA. The V and J ends lost 4 bases and 2 bases respectively, with 16 bases between them. The CDR3 coding sequence is TGTGCCAGCAGCTCCCGGACGTCACTTTACACAGATACGCAGTATTTT. Residues: CASSSRTSLYTDTQYF.

V and J are TRBV14 and TRBJ1-4; maybe TRBD1 (5 bases). The CDR3 is 16 amino acids. The germline V and J ends were trimmed by 0 bases and 1 base, with 9 bases remaining between them. The V gene's germline CDR1 is SGHDN and CDR2 FVKESK. The CDR3 region is CASSQDLGVTNEKLFF. The CDR3 DNA reads TGTGCCAGCAGCCAAGATCTGGGGGTAACTAATGAAAAACTGTTTTTT.

This chain uses TRBV27 with TRBJ2-2, with 8 bases identical to TRBD1. CDR1 is MNHEY and CDR2 is SMNVEV in the germline V gene (reference sequence). CDR3 length: 17 residues. Trimming cost V 6 bases and J 6 bases; bases outside gene matches: 15. The CDR3 sequence: CASRFSRGRGQSGELFF. The CDR3 region has the DNA TGTGCCAGCAGGTTCTCTAGGGGCAGGGGGCAATCCGGGGAGCTGTTTTTT.

This chain joins TRBV27 and TRBJ1-6; D uncertain. The CDR3 loop spans 15 amino acids. CDR1 and CDR2 from the germline V gene are MNHEY and SMNVEV (reference sequence). Trimming took 0 bases from V and 7 from J, leaving 10 bases between them. The CDR3 DNA is TGTGCCAGCAGTTTATCAAGGCTAGGAAATTCACCCCTCCACTTT. It translates to CASSLSRLGNSPLHF.

The gene calls are TRBV29-1 and TRBJ2-7; D gene ambiguous. The V end was cut by 6 bases, the J end by 2 bases, with 17 bases between. CDR3 length: 14 amino acids. CDR1 is SQVTM and CDR2 is ANQGSEA in the germline V gene. CDR3 in DNA: TGCAGCGTGACACGGCTAGGAACCCCCTACGAGCAGTACTTC. This codes for CSVTRLGTPYEQYF.

The CDR3 DNA is TGTGCCAGCACCCACGGGGGGAACACTGAAGCTTTCTTT. Protein: CASTHGGNTEAFF. The gene calls are TRBV3-1 and TRBJ1-1; D possibly corresponds to TRBD1 (5 bases). The germline V gene has CDR1 LGHDT and CDR2 YNNKEL (reference sequence). V was trimmed by 7 bases and J by 1 base, leaving 10 bases between them. This CDR3 has 13 amino acids.

This clonotype was observed a few times. The chain couples TRBV27 to TRBJ2-7; 8 bases fit TRBD1. Germline CDR1 is MNHEY and CDR2 is SMNVEV (reference sequence). The CDR3 spans 14 residues. Trimming cost V 4 bases and J 6 bases; bases outside gene matches: 8. This chain's CDR3 is CASSSWDRPVEQYF. The DNA of the CDR3 is TGTGCCAGCAGTTCGTGGGACAGGCCCGTCGAGCAGTACTTC.

The chain has TRBV24-1 and TRBJ2-1, with 13 bases identical to TRBD2. With 2 bases clipped from V and 5 bases from J, the junction kept 5 bases outside the gene matches. The CDR3 has 17 amino acids. Germline lookup yields CDR1 KGHDR and CDR2 SFDVKD. The CDR3 DNA sequence: TGTGCCACCAGTGATTCCGGACTAGCGGGAGTCCACAATGAGCAGTTCTTC. It translates to CATSDSGLAGVHNEQFF.

A word on this clonotype: A junction boundary mismatches the germline segment, possibly from a read error. This chain uses TRBV7-9 with TRBJ2-3; 10 nucleotides line up with TRBD2. Germline values: CDR1 SEHNR, CDR2 FQNEAQ (reference sequence). CDR3 length: 13 residues. CDR3 in DNA: TGTGCCAGCAGCCTAGCGGGAGATGATACGCAGTATTTT. This sequence encodes CASSLAGDDTQYF. The full variable domain, in which reference TRBV7-9 and TRBJ2-3 provide the parts outside the CDR3, is DTGVSQNPRHKITKRGQNVTFRCDPISEHNRLYWYRQTLGQGPEFLTYFQNEAQLEKSRLLSDRFSAERPKGSFSTLEIQRTEQGDSAMYLCASSLAGDDTQYFGPGTRLTVL.

CDR3: CATSPDTGMSRWEQFF. CDR3 coding DNA: TGTGCCACCAGCCCAGATACCGGGATGTCGAGGTGGGAGCAGTTCTTC. This rearrangement joins TRBV15 to TRBJ2-1; tentatively, D is TRBD2 (5 bases). This CDR3 region has 16 residues. Between the trimmed V and J ends, which lost 5 bases and 10 bases, there was a span of 24 bases. Germline assignment: CDR1 LNHNV and CDR2 YYDKDF (reference sequence). The full variable domain, with the rest looked up from reference TRBV15 and TRBJ2-1, is DAMVIQNPRYQVTQFGKPVTLSCSQTLNHNVMYWYQQKSSQAPKLLFHYYDKDFNNEADTPDNFQSRRPNTSFCFLDIRSPGLGDTAMYLCATSPDTGMSRWEQFFGPGTRLTVL.

This rearrangement joins TRBV4-1 to TRBJ2-5, with D maybe TRBD2 (5 bases). V lost 4 bases, J lost 5 bases, and 17 bases lay in between. In germline, CDR1 is MGHRA, CDR2 YSYEKL. CDR3 length: 15 residues. The CDR3 DNA is TGCGCCAGCAGCCCCTCGGACCATTCGGGGGAGACCCAGTACTTC. Translating it yields CASSPSDHSGETQYF.

This CDR3 reads CATSILAGGPNEQFF. In DNA, the CDR3 is TGTGCCACCAGTATCCTAGCGGGAGGGCCTAATGAGCAGTTCTTC. This chain connects TRBV24-1 to TRBJ2-1; 12 bases agree with TRBD2. V lost 6 bases, J lost 7 bases, and 6 bases stayed unmatched. The germline gives CDR1 KGHDR, CDR2 SFDVKD. The CDR3 has 15 amino acids.